This TCR beta chain was sequenced in a study of T cells after posttransplantation cyclophosphamide. Study-level findings and limits: Blood and skin or GI T cell repertoires showed limited TRB overlap. Donor CD8+ memory clones often dominated recipient blood repertoires at later times. Recipient CMV seropositivity and CMV reactivation strongly tracked TRB clonality.

This related bone marrow graft donor gave peripheral blood on the day of marrow donation. Unmatched junction bases numbered 26, after V lost 7 bases and J lost 11 bases. Germline CDR1 SGHAT, CDR2 FQNNGV. The CDR3 is 18 residues long. Only in-frame clones appear in the TCRdb table, and some are missing; sequencing was by immunoSEQ multiplex PCR. The sample is made up of about 36,000 clones, none counted only once. In its sample, this clone was seen a few times. As yet, its antigen is unknown. The chain recombines TRBV11-2 with TRBJ2-5; TRBD2 matches 9 bases. The sequence derives from a girl between 5 and 17 years old in good health, CMV-negative, and a related stem cell transplant donor. Material: PBMCs. For the CDR3, the DNA is TGTGCCAGCAACTTGGGAGACCCTTGGACTAGCGTACCGTGGGAGCAGTACTTC. Its translation: CASNLGDPWTSVPWEQYF.